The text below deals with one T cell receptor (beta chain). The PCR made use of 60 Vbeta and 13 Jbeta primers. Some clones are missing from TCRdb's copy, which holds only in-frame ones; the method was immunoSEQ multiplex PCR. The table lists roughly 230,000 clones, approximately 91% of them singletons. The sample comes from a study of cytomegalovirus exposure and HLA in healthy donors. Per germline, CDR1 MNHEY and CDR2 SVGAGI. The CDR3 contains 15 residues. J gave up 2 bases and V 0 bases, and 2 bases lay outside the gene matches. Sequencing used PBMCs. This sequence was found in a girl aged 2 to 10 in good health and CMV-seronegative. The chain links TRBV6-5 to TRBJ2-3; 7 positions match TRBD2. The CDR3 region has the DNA TGTGCCAGCAGTTACTCTAGCGGGTACACAGATACGCAGTATTTT. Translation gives CASSYSSGYTDTQYF.